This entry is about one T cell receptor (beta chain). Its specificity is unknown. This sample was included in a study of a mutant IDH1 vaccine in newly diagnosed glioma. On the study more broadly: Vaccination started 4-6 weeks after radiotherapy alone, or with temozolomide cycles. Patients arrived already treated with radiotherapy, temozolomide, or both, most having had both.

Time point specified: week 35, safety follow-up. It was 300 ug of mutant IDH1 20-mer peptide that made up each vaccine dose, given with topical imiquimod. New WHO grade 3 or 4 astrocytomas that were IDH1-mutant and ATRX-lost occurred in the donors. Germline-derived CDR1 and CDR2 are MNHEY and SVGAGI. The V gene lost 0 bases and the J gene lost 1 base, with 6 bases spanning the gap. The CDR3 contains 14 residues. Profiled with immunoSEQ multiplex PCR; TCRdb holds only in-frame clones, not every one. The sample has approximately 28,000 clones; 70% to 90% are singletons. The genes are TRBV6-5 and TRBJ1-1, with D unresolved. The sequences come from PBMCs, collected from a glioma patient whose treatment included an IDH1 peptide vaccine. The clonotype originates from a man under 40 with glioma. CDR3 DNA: TGTGCCAGCAGTTACTCAGAACGGAACACTGAAGCTTTCTTT. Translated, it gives CASSYSERNTEAFF.